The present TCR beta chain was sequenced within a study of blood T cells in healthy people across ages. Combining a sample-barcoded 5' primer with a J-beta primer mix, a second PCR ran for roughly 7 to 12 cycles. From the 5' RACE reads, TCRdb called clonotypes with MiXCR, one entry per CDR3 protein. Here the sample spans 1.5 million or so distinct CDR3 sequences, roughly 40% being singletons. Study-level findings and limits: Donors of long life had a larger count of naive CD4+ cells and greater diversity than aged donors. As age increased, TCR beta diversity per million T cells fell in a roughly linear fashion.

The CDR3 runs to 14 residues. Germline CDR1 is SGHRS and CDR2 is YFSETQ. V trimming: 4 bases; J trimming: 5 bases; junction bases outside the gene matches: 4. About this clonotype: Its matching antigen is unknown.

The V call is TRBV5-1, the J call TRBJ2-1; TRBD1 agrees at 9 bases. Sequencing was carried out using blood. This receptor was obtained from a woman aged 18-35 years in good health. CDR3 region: CASSAGTGNNEQFF. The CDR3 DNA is TGCGCCAGCAGCGCCGGGACAGGGAACAATGAGCAGTTCTTC.